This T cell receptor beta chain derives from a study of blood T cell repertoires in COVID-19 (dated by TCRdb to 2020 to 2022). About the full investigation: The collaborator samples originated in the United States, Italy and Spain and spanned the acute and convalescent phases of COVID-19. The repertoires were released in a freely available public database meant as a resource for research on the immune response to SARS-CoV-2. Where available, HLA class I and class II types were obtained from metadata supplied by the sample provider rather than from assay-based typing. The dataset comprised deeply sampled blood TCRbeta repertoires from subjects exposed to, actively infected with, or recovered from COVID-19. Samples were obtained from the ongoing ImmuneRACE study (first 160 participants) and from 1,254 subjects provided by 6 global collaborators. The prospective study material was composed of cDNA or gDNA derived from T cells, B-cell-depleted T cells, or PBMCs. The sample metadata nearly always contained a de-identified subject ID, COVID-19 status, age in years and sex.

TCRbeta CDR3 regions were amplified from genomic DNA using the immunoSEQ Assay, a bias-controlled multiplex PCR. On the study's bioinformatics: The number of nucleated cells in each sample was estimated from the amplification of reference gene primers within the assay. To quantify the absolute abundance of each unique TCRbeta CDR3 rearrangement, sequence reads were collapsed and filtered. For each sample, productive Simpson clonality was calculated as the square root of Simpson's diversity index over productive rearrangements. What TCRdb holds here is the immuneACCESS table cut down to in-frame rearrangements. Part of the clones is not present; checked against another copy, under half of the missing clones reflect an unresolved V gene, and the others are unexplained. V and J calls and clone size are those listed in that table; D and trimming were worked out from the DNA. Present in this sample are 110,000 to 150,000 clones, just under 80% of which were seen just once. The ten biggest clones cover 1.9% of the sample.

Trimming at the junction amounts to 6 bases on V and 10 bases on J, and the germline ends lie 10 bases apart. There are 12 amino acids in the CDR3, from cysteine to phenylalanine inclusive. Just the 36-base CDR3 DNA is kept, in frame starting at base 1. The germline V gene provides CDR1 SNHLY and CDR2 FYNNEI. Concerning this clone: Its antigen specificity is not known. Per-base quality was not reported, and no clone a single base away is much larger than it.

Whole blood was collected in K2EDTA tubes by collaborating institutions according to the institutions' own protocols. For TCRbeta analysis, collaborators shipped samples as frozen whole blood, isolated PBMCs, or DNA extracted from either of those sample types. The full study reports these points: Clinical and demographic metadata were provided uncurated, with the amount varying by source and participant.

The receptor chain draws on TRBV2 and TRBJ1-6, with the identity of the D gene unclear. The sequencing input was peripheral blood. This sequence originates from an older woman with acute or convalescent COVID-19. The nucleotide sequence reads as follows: TGTGCCAGCAGGGGCGAGTTCTCACCCCTCCACTTT. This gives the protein CASRGEFSPLHF.